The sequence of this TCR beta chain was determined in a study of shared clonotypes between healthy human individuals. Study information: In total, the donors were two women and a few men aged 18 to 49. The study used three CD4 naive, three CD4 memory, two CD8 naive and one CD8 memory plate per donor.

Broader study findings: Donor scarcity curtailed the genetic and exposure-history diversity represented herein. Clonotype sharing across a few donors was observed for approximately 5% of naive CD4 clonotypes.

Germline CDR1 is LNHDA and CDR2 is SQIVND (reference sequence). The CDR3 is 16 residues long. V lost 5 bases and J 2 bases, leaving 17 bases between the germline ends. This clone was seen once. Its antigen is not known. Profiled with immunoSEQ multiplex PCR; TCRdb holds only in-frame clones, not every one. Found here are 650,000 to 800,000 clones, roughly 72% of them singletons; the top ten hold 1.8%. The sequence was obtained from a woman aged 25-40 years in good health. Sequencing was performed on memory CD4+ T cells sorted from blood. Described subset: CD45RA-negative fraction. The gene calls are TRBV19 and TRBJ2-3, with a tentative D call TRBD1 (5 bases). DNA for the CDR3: TGTGCCAGTAGTCGTGCGGCAGGACAACCCACAGATACGCAGTATTTT. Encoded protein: CASSRAAGQPTDTQYF.